This T cell receptor beta chain was sequenced in a study of shared clonotypes between healthy human individuals. The CDR3 loop spans 14 amino acids. The germline CDR1 and CDR2 sequences are SGHNT and YYREEE (reference sequence). The V gene lost 0 bases and the J gene lost 7 bases, with 13 bases spanning the gap. Each subset's genomic DNA was shared equally among a number of immunoSEQ plates. Authors' analysis steps: ImmunoSEQ junction-only sequences lacked quality scores, so their filtering differed. Using immunoSEQ multiplex PCR, the repertoire was profiled, and TCRdb retains in-frame clones only, with some absent. For V, J and clone size, that table is used; D and trimming come from the DNA. This sample has 2,100,000 or so clones, with around 95% found just once.

Material: naive CD4+ T cells sorted from blood. Indicated subset: CD45RA+ positively selected. The TCR comes from a man aged 18 to 29 in good health. The J gene is TRBJ2-5, the V gene TRBV5-4; D uncertain. The CDR3 loop is CASSLVGGGGTQYF. DNA of the CDR3: TGTGCCAGCAGCTTGGTTGGTGGTGGCGGGACCCAGTACTTC.